This TCR beta chain stems from a study of blood T cell repertoires in COVID-19. Trimming cost V 4 bases and J 6 bases; bases outside gene matches: 6. Germline assignment: CDR1 SGHDT and CDR2 YYEEEE. The CDR3 is 14 residues long. Cohort placement rested on clinical history that participants reported themselves. Shortly before study entry, within 2 weeks, exposed participants had met a COVID-19 case. The protocol was immunoSEQ multiplex PCR, while the TCRdb copy is restricted to in-frame clones and leaves out a portion. The sample has about 260,000 clones; more than 80% are singletons. The origin of this receptor is a man aged 45 to 65 who had been exposed to COVID-19. The specimen sequenced was PBMCs or T cells enriched from blood (not recorded which). This sequence joins TRBV5-6 and TRBJ1-1, with 10 bases aligning to TRBD1. The CDR3 DNA follows: TGTGCCAGCAGCCATAGGGGGACAGGGGCTGAAGCTTTCTTT. Translated: CASSHRGTGAEAFF.